The entry that follows covers one T cell receptor (beta chain) sequence. What it binds is unknown. The CDR3 is made up of 14 amino acids. Trimming cost V 4 bases and J 2 bases, with 11 bases left between them. The germline V gene has CDR1 MNHNS and CDR2 SASEGT. These data belong to a study of T cells in Graves' hyperthyroidism and ophthalmopathy. General study points: Ophthalmopathy was separated from stable hyperthyroidism by a 13 V-J model. Clonotypes that were expanded in thyroid above 0.001 mostly appeared in blood too.

TCR beta CDR3 regions were amplified from RNA transcripts. During a first-round RT-PCR of the TCR CDR3, the HTBI primer set was used. TCRdb passed the multiplex PCR reads through MiXCR, listing each CDR3 protein once. The sample gives around 350,000 distinct CDR3 sequences, around 13% of which show up once; around 19% is in the top ten. Patients with ophthalmopathy all had a Clinical Activity Score of at least 3, a NOSPECS grade of at least 4 and duration under 3 months. On the basis of clinical symptoms, serum thyroxine and TRAb, thyroid ultrasound and orbital computed tomography, diagnoses were made.

The clonotype originates from a woman in her 30s with Graves' ophthalmopathy. V usage is TRBV6-1 and J usage is TRBJ1-2; D gene uncertain. The material sequenced was blood. The CDR3 nucleotides are TGTGCCAGCAGTGGGTCTGCTGGGAACTATGGCTACACCTTC. Protein product: CASSGSAGNYGYTF.